This T cell receptor beta chain derives from a study of T-cell reconstitution after alpha-beta-depleted transplantation in children. Preparation of the TCRbeta library involved a method that used unique molecular identifiers. TCRdb independently ran MiXCR on the PCR reads; one entry per CDR3 protein. The sample has about 600,000 distinct CDR3 sequences; 10% to 15% are singletons. This clonotype was counted ten times or more. The target antigen is unknown. Study findings and constraints: Certain patients had high TCRbeta diversity at day 60, and it came from recipient T cells and thymic progenitors that survived. T-cell counts and diversity at one year following transplant were attributed mainly to newly produced T cells. Expanded graft clones, several hundred of them, were reportedly the source of alpha-beta T cells about two months after transplant.

The sample consisted of PBMCs, mostly from graft donor cells, taken 360 days after TCRalphabeta/CD19-depleted stem cell transplant. The sequence was obtained from a male patient between 10 and 17 years old who had a stem cell transplant for acute myeloid leukemia, so the T cells may come from the graft donor.

CDR3 in DNA: TGTGCCAGCAGTTCGGGACAGCTTGCTCACTATGGCTACACCTTC. It translates to CASSSGQLAHYGYTF. The genes are TRBV12-3 or TRBV12-4 and TRBJ1-2, with 7 positions matching TRBD1. The CDR3 has 15 amino acids. V dropped 4 bases and J dropped 3; count of bases not matched to a gene: 8.